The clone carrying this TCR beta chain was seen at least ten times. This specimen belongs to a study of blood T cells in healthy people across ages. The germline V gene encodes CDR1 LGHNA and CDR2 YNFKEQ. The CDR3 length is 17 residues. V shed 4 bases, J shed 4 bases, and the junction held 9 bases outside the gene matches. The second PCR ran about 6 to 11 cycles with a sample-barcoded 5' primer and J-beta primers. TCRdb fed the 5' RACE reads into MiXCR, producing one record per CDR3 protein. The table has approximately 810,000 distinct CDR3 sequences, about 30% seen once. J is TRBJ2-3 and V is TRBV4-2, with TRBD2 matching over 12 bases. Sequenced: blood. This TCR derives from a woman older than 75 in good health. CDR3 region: CASSRKSSGGGPDTQYF. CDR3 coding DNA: TGTGCCAGCAGCCGAAAATCTAGCGGGGGGGGCCCAGATACGCAGTATTTT.